The rows below give T cell receptor beta chains drawn from one sample of a study of chemoradiotherapy in HPV16-positive cancers. Clones were read by immunoSEQ multiplex PCR, and TCRdb kept only the in-frame ones, dropping some. The table has thousands of clones, around two thirds seen once. Sampling was done from a patient who underwent chemoradiotherapy. These receptors originate from a human donor with HPV-associated anogenital cancer. Each CDR3 is given with its conserved first and last residue. D genes are given only for firm matches. Clone size, where shown, is once, few, many, or a class for clones that have expanded.

J gene,D gene,CDR3 length,clone size,V gene,CDR3 protein,CDR3 DNA
TRBJ1-4,.,12,.,TRBV7-2,CASSLLHEKLFF,TGTGCCAGCAGCTTATTGCATGAAAAACTGTTTTTT
TRBJ2-6,.,16,.,TRBV4-3,CASSQEAGSGANVLTF,TGCGCCAGCAGCCAAGAGGCAGGGTCCGGGGCCAACGTCCTGACTTTC
TRBJ2-3,.,14,.,TRBV10-3,CAISEPSSTDTQYF,TGTGCCATCAGTGAGCCCTCTAGCACAGATACGCAGTATTTT
TRBJ1-1,TRBD1,13,.,TRBV2,CASRDRENTEAFF,TGTGCCAGCAGAGACAGGGAGAACACTGAAGCTTTCTTT
TRBJ1-3,.,16,.,TRBV7-2,CASSLATGNSGNTIYF,TGTGCCAGCAGCTTAGCGACGGGTAACTCTGGAAACACCATATATTTT
TRBJ2-7,TRBD2,15,.,TRBV7-9,CASIPAGALSYEQYF,TGTGCCAGCATCCCAGCGGGGGCTCTCTCCTACGAGCAGTACTTC
TRBJ2-3,TRBD2,15,.,TRBV6-5,CASKVGGGRTDTQYF,TGTGCCAGCAAAGTCGGCGGGGGACGCACAGATACGCAGTATTTT
TRBJ2-5,.,13,few,TRBV2,CASSVKGQETQYF,TGTGCCAGCAGTGTGAAGGGGCAAGAGACCCAGTACTTC
TRBJ2-5,.,11,once,TRBV5-1,CASRGLETQYF,TGCGCCAGCCGGGGGTTGGAGACCCAGTACTTC
TRBJ2-7,.,15,.,TRBV2,CASSSRLAREYEQYF,TGTGCCAGCAGCTCCCGCCTAGCGCGAGAATACGAGCAGTACTTC
TRBJ2-3,.,13,.,TRBV29-1,CSVVRTSTDTQYF,TGCAGCGTCGTCAGGACAAGCACAGATACGCAGTATTTT
TRBJ1-2,TRBD1,15,.,TRBV7-8,CASSFSTGGPYGYTF,TGTGCCAGCAGCTTTTCGACAGGGGGCCCCTATGGCTACACCTTC
TRBJ2-1,.,15,few,TRBV4-3,CASSQEGGRGDEQFF,TGCGCCAGCAGCCAAGAAGGAGGCCGAGGCGATGAGCAGTTCTTC
TRBJ2-6,.,13,.,TRBV2,CASSYSGANVLTF,TGTGCCAGCAGTTACTCTGGGGCCAACGTCCTGACTTTC
TRBJ2-7,.,14,.,TRBV5-5,CASSLEQGLSEQYF,TGTGCCAGCAGCTTGGAACAGGGCCTCTCCGAGCAGTACTTC
TRBJ2-2,TRBD1,16,.,TRBV14,CASSPRQGARTGELFF,TGTGCCAGCAGCCCTCGCCAGGGGGCGCGCACCGGGGAGCTGTTTTTT
TRBJ1-2,TRBD1,16,.,TRBV5-4,CASSLYGTGKSYGYTF,TGTGCCAGCAGCTTGTACGGGACAGGGAAATCCTATGGCTACACCTTC
TRBJ2-6,.,16,.,TRBV7-3,CASSSHPSSGANVLTF,TGTGCCAGCAGCTCCCACCCAAGCTCTGGGGCCAACGTCCTGACTTTC
TRBJ2-1,TRBD2,15,.,TRBV7-6,CASSQLAGGYNEQFF,TGTGCCAGCAGCCAGCTAGCGGGGGGTTACAATGAGCAGTTCTTC
TRBJ2-1,TRBD2,16,few,TRBV4-1,CASSSLAASSYNEQFF,TGCGCCAGCAGCAGTCTAGCGGCGTCCTCCTACAATGAGCAGTTCTTC
TRBJ2-7,TRBD1,12,.,TRBV18,CASSPDRVEQYF,TGTGCCAGCTCACCGGACAGGGTCGAGCAGTACTTC
TRBJ1-3,.,14,.,TRBV6-5,CASSYSQGRNTIYF,TGTGCCAGCAGTTACTCTCAGGGCCGTAACACCATATATTTT
TRBJ1-6,.,14,.,TRBV6-5,CASSSRSSDSPLHF,TGTGCCAGCAGTTCTAGGTCGAGCGATTCACCCCTCCACTTT
TRBJ2-1,.,16,.,TRBV7-8,CASSFKRQAVYNEQFF,TGTGCCAGCAGCTTTAAACGACAGGCGGTCTACAATGAGCAGTTCTTC
TRBJ1-1,.,13,few,TRBV28,CASSLFSTAEAFF,TGTGCCAGCAGTTTATTCTCCACCGCTGAAGCTTTCTTT
TRBJ2-1,.,13,.,TRBV10-2,CASSEITINEQFF,TGCGCCAGCAGTGAAATTACTATAAATGAGCAGTTCTTC
TRBJ2-5,.,13,.,TRBV7-7,CASSPDRQETQYF,TGTGCTAGCAGCCCCGACAGACAAGAGACCCAGTACTTC
TRBJ2-1,TRBD2,15,.,TRBV19,CASSTQRGAYNEQFF,TGTGCCAGTAGTACCCAGCGGGGGGCATACAATGAGCAGTTCTTC
TRBJ1-6,TRBD1,14,few,TRBV28,CASSFGDRVSPLHF,TGTGCCAGCAGTTTCGGGGACAGGGTCTCACCCCTCCACTTT
TRBJ1-6,.,15,.,TRBV30,CAWRAPTFGHSPLHF,TGTGCCTGGAGGGCGCCTACTTTTGGGCATTCACCCCTCCACTTT
TRBJ2-5,TRBD2,16,once,TRBV9,CASSVGSGAPQETQYF,TGTGCCAGCAGCGTAGGAAGCGGGGCCCCCCAAGAGACCCAGTACTTC
TRBJ2-2,.,16,once,TRBV5-4,CASRFKSGVDTGELFF,TGTGCCAGCAGGTTCAAGTCGGGGGTAGACACCGGGGAGCTGTTTTTT
TRBJ2-1,.,12,once,TRBV30,CAWRALANEQFF,TGTGCCTGGAGGGCCCTAGCTAATGAGCAGTTCTTC
TRBJ2-7,TRBD2,17,once,TRBV4-2,CASSQEASGGFSYEQYF,TGTGCCAGCAGCCAAGAGGCTAGCGGGGGGTTCTCCTACGAGCAGTACTTC
TRBJ2-2,.,15,.,TRBV11-3,CASSLDPRVTGELFF,TGTGCCAGCAGCTTAGATCCCAGGGTCACCGGGGAGCTGTTTTTT
TRBJ1-6,.,15,large,TRBV9,CASSVVAESNSPLHF,TGTGCCAGCAGCGTAGTGGCGGAAAGTAATTCACCCCTCCACTTT
TRBJ2-5,.,15,few,TRBV2,CASSVLQGGMETQYF,TGTGCCAGCAGTGTTTTGCAGGGAGGTATGGAGACCCAGTACTTC
TRBJ1-1,.,14,.,TRBV5-4,CASSFWEGNTEAFF,TGTGCCAGCAGCTTTTGGGAGGGGAACACTGAAGCTTTCTTT
TRBJ2-6,.,15,.,TRBV28,CASSLSGTGANVLTF,TGTGCCAGCAGTTTAAGTGGAACTGGGGCCAACGTCCTGACTTTC
TRBJ2-1,TRBD2,15,.,TRBV2,CASSSSSGGAGEQFF,TGTGCCAGCAGTAGCTCTAGCGGGGGGGCCGGGGAGCAGTTCTTC
TRBJ1-2,.,11,few,TRBV6-5,CASWDNYGYTF,TGTGCCAGCTGGGATAACTATGGCTACACCTTC
TRBJ1-1,TRBD1,15,.,TRBV10-3,CAISEAGGRGTEAFF,TGTGCCATCAGTGAGGCAGGGGGCAGAGGTACTGAAGCTTTCTTT
TRBJ2-5,.,13,.,TRBV7-8,CASSLARAETQYF,TGTGCCAGCAGCTTAGCCAGGGCAGAGACCCAGTACTTC
TRBJ2-7,TRBD2,15,.,TRBV7-9,CASSVVREGSYEQYF,TGTGCCAGCAGCGTCGTCAGGGAGGGCTCCTACGAGCAGTACTTC
TRBJ1-2,.,14,.,TRBV2,CASSRQTANYGYTF,TGTGCCAGCAGTCGACAGACCGCGAACTATGGCTACACCTTC
TRBJ1-1,.,14,.,TRBV19,CASSIPGFGAEAFF,TGTGCCAGTAGTATCCCGGGATTCGGTGCTGAAGCTTTCTTT
TRBJ1-2,TRBD1,13,.,TRBV5-4,CASSATGSYGYTF,TGTGCCAGCAGCGCGACAGGGAGCTATGGCTACACCTTC
TRBJ1-1,.,16,.,TRBV30,CAWSVDTGRMNTEAFF,TGTGCCTGGAGTGTAGATACTGGACGGATGAACACTGAAGCTTTCTTT
TRBJ2-3,.,11,.,TRBV6-5,CASSYSFTQYF,TGTGCCAGCAGTTACTCATTTACGCAGTATTTT
TRBJ2-5,TRBD2,18,.,TRBV5-4,CASSLSVASGGPGETQYF,TGTGCCAGCAGCTTGTCTGTGGCTAGCGGGGGGCCGGGGGAGACCCAGTACTTC
TRBJ2-3,.,12,.,TRBV5-1,CASSGVTDTQYF,TGCGCCAGCAGTGGAGTCACAGATACGCAGTATTTT